Below, 21 T cell receptor beta chains from the same sample are listed, as sequenced in a study of blood T cell repertoires in COVID-19. Sequencing was performed with immunoSEQ multiplex PCR; in TCRdb, only in-frame clones are kept and a portion is missing. The sample yields 200,000 to 250,000 clones, 84% seen once. Specimen: peripheral blood. These receptors were obtained from a woman under 40 who had recovered from COVID-19.

The rearrangement joins TRBV5-1 to TRBJ2-1; D remains ambiguous. Germline CDR1 and CDR2: SGHRS and YFSETQ. Between the trimmed V and J ends, which lost 4 bases and 2 bases, there was a span of 13 bases. The CDR3 totals 15 residues. Here the CDR3 reads CASSEELLTYNEQFF. DNA for the CDR3: TGCGCCAGCAGCGAGGAACTTCTAACCTACAATGAGCAGTTCTTC.

V usage is TRBV7-8 and J usage is TRBJ2-2, with TRBD2 identical over 7 bases. Trimming removed 2 bases from V and 4 bases from J; junction bases left unmatched: 4. The CDR3 spans 15 residues. CDR1 and CDR2 from the germline V gene are SGHVS and FQNEAQ. The CDR3 is CASSLLAATTGELFF. CDR3 nucleotides: TGTGCCAGCAGCTTACTAGCGGCGACCACCGGGGAGCTGTTTTTT.

V gene TRBV7-9 combines with J gene TRBJ2-7; no reliable D call. The V gene lost 3 bases and the J gene lost 3 bases, with 6 bases spanning the gap. This CDR3 is 12 amino acids long. Germline lookup yields CDR1 SEHNR and CDR2 FQNEAQ (reference sequence). CDR3 in DNA: TGTGCCAGCAGCTTCCACAGCTACGAGCAGTACTTC. Its translation is CASSFHSYEQYF.

The V gene is TRBV9, the J gene TRBJ2-1, with 7 bases that match TRBD2. Trimming removed 7 bases from V and 5 bases from J; junction bases left unmatched: 6. CDR3 length equals 13 residues. CDR1 and CDR2 (germline): SGDLS, YYNGEE. CDR3 region: CASGGGGDNEQFF. Written as DNA, the CDR3 is TGTGCCAGCGGTGGCGGGGGTGACAATGAGCAGTTCTTC.

V and J are TRBV7-6 and TRBJ2-2; D unclear. The CDR3 has 14 amino acids. In germline, CDR1 is SGHVS, CDR2 FNYEAQ. V was trimmed by 2 bases and J by 2 bases, leaving 6 bases between them. Written as DNA, the CDR3 is TGTGCCAGCAGCTTATTGAGCAACACCGGGGAGCTGTTTTTT. Amino acids: CASSLLSNTGELFF.

The chain carries TRBV9 and TRBJ2-1, with 10 nucleotides matching TRBD1. The CDR3 loop spans 16 amino acids. J gave up 6 bases and V 0 bases, and 6 bases lay outside the gene matches. Germline V lookup: CDR1 SGDLS, CDR2 YYNGEE. CDR3 sequence: CASSVVGDRGINEQFF. CDR3 nucleotides: TGTGCCAGCAGCGTAGTTGGGGACAGGGGCATCAATGAGCAGTTCTTC.

The chain uses TRBV6-5 and TRBJ1-2; a weak D match, TRBD1 (5 bases). Trimming stripped 1 base from V and 0 bases from J, with 12 bases between. Per the germline V gene, CDR1 is MNHEY and CDR2 is SVGAGI. This CDR3 is built from 16 residues. CDR3 nucleotide sequence: TGTGCCAGCAGTTACTTTAAGACAGTAGCTAACTATGGCTACACCTTC. Its protein is CASSYFKTVANYGYTF.

The rearrangement links TRBV9 to TRBJ2-2, with a weak D call TRBD1 (6 bases). CDR1 and CDR2 (germline): SGDLS, YYNGEE. Trimming took 4 bases from V and 5 from J, leaving 24 bases between them. CDR3 size: 18 residues. The CDR3 region has the DNA TGTGCCAGCAGCTCCGGTTGGGGTACAGGGAGAATAACCGGGGAGCTGTTTTTT. Residues: CASSSGWGTGRITGELFF.

This chain uses TRBV30 with TRBJ2-2; 11 bases agree with TRBD2. Germline CDR1 is GTSNPN and CDR2 is SVGIG (reference sequence). CDR3 length: 14 amino acids. J was trimmed by 6 bases and V by 0 bases; bases with no gene match: 0. CDR3 nucleotides: TGTGCCTGGAGTGTACTAGCGGGAGCCGGGGAGCTGTTTTTT. Its protein is CAWSVLAGAGELFF.

V and J are TRBV15 and TRBJ1-1; D ambiguous. V lost 0 bases to trimming and J lost 7 bases, with 9 bases between them. The CDR3 extends over 13 amino acids. Germline V gene data show CDR1 as LNHNV and CDR2 as YYDKDF (reference sequence). CDR3 sequence (DNA): TGTGCCACCAGCAGAGAACTGGGCAGTGAAGCTTTCTTT. It translates to CATSRELGSEAFF.

The chain employs TRBV27 and TRBJ2-1; 8 bases match TRBD2. Germline-derived CDR1 and CDR2 are MNHEY and SMNVEV (reference sequence). The V gene end was trimmed by 5 bases and the J gene end by 2 bases; junction bases not matched to a gene: 8. The CDR3 is 16 amino acids. The DNA for the CDR3 is TGTGCCAGCAGTCGAATTACTAGCGGCCCCTACAATGAGCAGTTCTTC. This sequence encodes CASSRITSGPYNEQFF.

This clone came up once. This sequence joins TRBV21-1 and TRBJ2-7; TRBD1, the D gene given by the table, was not confirmed from the DNA. TRBV21-1 is recorded as a pseudogene. The CDR3 runs to 16 residues. This CDR3 reads CASSKVGKGQILEQYF. The DNA for the CDR3 is TGTGCCAGCAGCAAAGTGGGGAAGGGACAGATACTTGAGCAGTACTTC.

This chain uses TRBV2 with TRBJ2-7, with 14 bases fitting TRBD2. CDR3 length: 16 amino acids. In germline, CDR1 is SNHLY, CDR2 FYNNEI. Trimming at V came to 5 bases and at J to 3 bases, leaving 6 bases not matched to a gene. The CDR3 DNA sequence: TGTGCCAGCAGTCCCGGGACTAGCGGGAGTCGCTACGAGCAGTACTTC. Its protein is CASSPGTSGSRYEQYF. The entire variable domain, with the rest obtained from reference TRBV2 and TRBJ2-7, is as follows: EPEVTQTPSHQVTQMGQEVILRCVPISNHLYFYWYRQILGQKVEFLVSFYNNEISEKSEIFDDQFSVERPDGSNFTLKIRSTKLEDSAMYFCASSPGTSGSRYEQYFGPGTRLTVT.

This clone was seen a handful of times. The J gene is TRBJ2-5, the V gene TRBV6-1; TRBD2 matches 8 bases. The germline CDR1 and CDR2 sequences are MNHNS and SASEGT. The CDR3 has 15 residues. The trim removed 3 bases at V and 5 bases at J, leaving 8 bases unmatched. The CDR3 sequence is CASSEEAGVRETQYF. The CDR3 nucleotides read TGTGCCAGCAGTGAGGAAGCGGGAGTCCGGGAGACCCAGTACTTC.

The CDR3 DNA is TGTGCCTGGAGTGTATTACTAGCGAGTTACAATGAGCAGTTCTTC. Translation: CAWSVLLASYNEQFF. The chain combines TRBV30 with TRBJ2-1; TRBD2 agrees at 7 bases. The CDR3 totals 15 residues. Germline assignment: CDR1 GTSNPN and CDR2 SVGIG (reference sequence). The ends lost 0 bases at V and 4 bases at J; junction bases unmatched: 6.

This chain joins TRBV5-4 and TRBJ2-7; possible D gene TRBD2, 6 bases. Germline V gives CDR1 SGHNT, CDR2 YYREEE (reference sequence). Trimming left V 0 bases short and J 2 bases short, with 18 bases between. There are 17 residues in the CDR3. CDR3 in amino acids: CASSLVRSGEKPYEQYF. The CDR3 bases are TGTGCCAGCAGCTTGGTTCGGTCGGGAGAAAAACCCTACGAGCAGTACTTC.

V gene TRBV5-1 combines with J gene TRBJ1-3; D unresolved. Germline-derived CDR1 and CDR2 are SGHRS and YFSETQ. V was clipped by 6 bases and J by 7 bases, with 17 bases between them. This CDR3 region has 14 residues. The DNA of the CDR3 is TGCGCCAGCAAATGGTCGGTGGTCGCTAACACCATATATTTT. Protein product: CASKWSVVANTIYF.

The chain is built from TRBV5-4 and TRBJ1-2; D uncertain. Germline V gene data show CDR1 as SGHNT and CDR2 as YYREEE (reference sequence). The CDR3 is made up of 14 amino acids. Trimming cost V 1 base and J 2 bases, with 9 bases left between them. The CDR3 region is CASSLKRENYGYTF. As DNA, the CDR3 is TGTGCCAGCAGCTTGAAGAGGGAAAACTATGGCTACACCTTC.

This sequence joins TRBV27 and TRBJ2-3; 8 bases align to TRBD2. Germline V CDR1 and CDR2: MNHEY, SMNVEV (reference sequence). CDR3 length equals 16 residues. The junction had 13 bases not matched to a gene; V was cut back by 5 bases and J by 6 bases. Here the CDR3 DNA reads TGTGCCAGCAGTATTGGACTAGCAGGGGTTGGGGATACGCAGTATTTT. It yields the protein CASSIGLAGVGDTQYF.

V usage is TRBV27 and J usage is TRBJ2-3; 8 positions agree with TRBD2. This CDR3 comprises 15 residues. Germline assignment: CDR1 MNHEY and CDR2 SMNVEV (reference sequence). The V segment lost 0 bases and the J segment 4 bases; nucleotides outside the gene matches: 3. The CDR3 DNA follows: TGTGCCAGCAGTTTATCTCTAGCGGGTTCAGATACGCAGTATTTT. As protein: CASSLSLAGSDTQYF.

This clone was counted between two and nine times. The chain joins TRBV5-6 to TRBJ2-2, with D perhaps matching TRBD2 (7 bases). This CDR3 comprises 16 residues. V was clipped by 0 bases and J by 9 bases, with 18 bases between them. Germline-derived CDR1 and CDR2 are SGHDT and YYEEEE. The CDR3 here is CASSLGRGAGFRELFF. In nucleotides, the CDR3 is TGTGCCAGCAGCTTGGGCCGGGGGGCTGGGTTCCGGGAGCTGTTTTTT.